Following are 20 T cell receptor beta chains from one sample sequenced in a study of control samples from healthy donors and cancer patients. Method: immunoSEQ multiplex PCR; TCRdb's copy keeps in-frame clones and lacks some. This table has some 95,000 clones, approximately 86% appearing once. The sequencing input was blood. Source of these receptors: a man under 40 in good health.

For the CDR3, the DNA is TGTGCCAGCAGTTTGGTAGCGGGAGAAGAGCAGTTCTTC. This encodes CASSLVAGEEQFF. The chain couples TRBV28 to TRBJ2-1; 9 bases line up with TRBD2. This CDR3 is 13 amino acids long. V lost 3 bases, J lost 10 bases, and 4 bases stayed unmatched. The V gene's germline CDR1 is MDHEN and CDR2 SYDVKM.

The V call is TRBV6-5, the J call TRBJ2-1; D not certain. Germline V gene sequence: CDR1 MNHEY, CDR2 SVGAGI. CDR3 length equals 12 residues. Trimming took off 6 bases at V and 8 bases at J, with 11 bases between the two ends. The CDR3 protein is CASSKGWDEQFF. CDR3 coding DNA: TGTGCCAGCAGCAAGGGATGGGATGAGCAGTTCTTC.

This chain connects TRBV7-3 to TRBJ2-2, with 11 bases lining up with TRBD2. The ends lost 4 bases at V and 6 bases at J; junction bases unmatched: 10. The length of the CDR3 is 17 residues. Per the germline V gene, CDR1 is SGHTA and CDR2 is FQGTGA. This CDR3 is CASSSAALAGVPGELFF. DNA of the CDR3: TGTGCCAGCAGCTCCGCCGCACTAGCGGGAGTACCCGGGGAGCTGTTTTTT.

The rearrangement joins TRBV7-2 to TRBJ2-1; D uncertain. The ends were cut back, 1 base at V and 0 bases at J, with 4 bases in the middle. Germline V gene data show CDR1 as SGHTA and CDR2 as FQGNSA. This CDR3 has 14 amino acids. CDR3 sequence (DNA): TGTGCCAGCAGCTTAGGGGGCTCCTACAATGAGCAGTTCTTC. The encoded protein is CASSLGGSYNEQFF.

The chain combines TRBV2 with TRBJ2-3; 12 nucleotides align to TRBD2. J lost 0 bases, V lost 7 bases, and 8 bases had no gene match. The CDR3 consists of 17 residues. From germline, CDR1 is SNHLY and CDR2 FYNNEI. The CDR3 reads CASNGLAGPPSTDTQYF. CDR3 DNA sequence: TGTGCCAGCAACGGACTAGCGGGACCCCCTAGCACAGATACGCAGTATTTT.

J is TRBJ2-7 and V is TRBV27; 9 nucleotides match TRBD1. Germline V gives CDR1 MNHEY, CDR2 SMNVEV (reference sequence). CDR3 size: 13 residues. V gave up 3 bases and J gave up 11 bases; unmatched junction bases: 8. CDR3 sequence: CASSLGQGMWEYF. The DNA for the CDR3 is TGTGCCAGCAGTTTGGGACAGGGAATGTGGGAGTACTTC.

This chain connects TRBV12-3 or TRBV12-4 to TRBJ2-3; perhaps TRBD2 as D (6 bases). CDR3 length: 13 residues. Between the trimmed V and J ends, which lost 3 bases and 4 bases, there was a span of 8 bases. Written as DNA, the CDR3 is TGTGCCAGCAGTTTGGGGGGATCAGATACGCAGTATTTT. The encoded protein is CASSLGGSDTQYF.

This chain joins TRBV7-2 and TRBJ2-2; D perhaps matches TRBD1 (6 bases). The CDR3 is 14 amino acids. Trimming removed 3 bases at V and 4 bases at J, with 9 bases between. CDR1 SGHTA and CDR2 FQGNSA come from the germline V gene. The CDR3: CASSFWGRTGELFF. The CDR3 coding sequence is TGTGCCAGCAGCTTCTGGGGGCGCACCGGGGAGCTGTTTTTT.

V usage is TRBV11-2 and J usage is TRBJ2-1, with 7 bases identical to TRBD1. Looked up from germline, CDR1 is SGHAT and CDR2 is FQNNGV. The ends lost 5 bases at V and 2 bases at J; junction bases unmatched: 12. The CDR3 contains 17 residues. The CDR3 sequence: CASSPRQGRSAYNEQFF. In DNA form, the CDR3 reads TGTGCCAGCAGCCCAAGACAGGGAAGGTCGGCCTACAATGAGCAGTTCTTC.

The CDR3 bases are TGTGCCAGCAGGAGACTAGCGGGAGTCGCTTTCTCCTACAATGAGCAGTTCTTC. Its translation is CASRRLAGVAFSYNEQFF. The chain is built from TRBV2 and TRBJ2-1; 12 bases agree with TRBD2. The CDR3 extends over 18 amino acids. The V gene's germline CDR1 is SNHLY and CDR2 FYNNEI. Trimming cost V 6 bases and J 0 bases; bases outside gene matches: 9.

The chain couples TRBV18 to TRBJ2-7; 7 bases line up with TRBD1. Germline trimming cut 3 bases from V and 9 bases from J; bases unmatched to any gene: 14. Germline-derived CDR1 and CDR2 are KGHSH and LQKENI. The CDR3 runs to 15 residues. The chain's CDR3 is CASSPGYKGQTGQYF. CDR3 nucleotide sequence: TGTGCCAGCTCACCGGGATACAAGGGACAGACCGGGCAGTACTTC.

J is TRBJ1-2 and V is TRBV30, with D maybe TRBD1 (6 bases). The CDR3 runs to 14 residues. V lost 2 bases and J lost 2, with 12 bases in between. CDR1 is GTSNPN, CDR2 SVGIG, per germline (reference sequence). The CDR3 DNA is TGTGCCTGGAGTCCCCAGGGGAGGAACTATGGCTACACCTTC. It codes for CAWSPQGRNYGYTF.

The chain employs TRBV2 and TRBJ2-3; 8 bases are a match to TRBD1. The CDR3 length is 13 residues. The germline V gene encodes CDR1 SNHLY and CDR2 FYNNEI. J was trimmed by 5 bases and V by 5 bases; bases with no gene match: 3. CDR3 nucleotides: TGTGCCAGCAGTACACAGGGGGGAGATACGCAGTATTTT. It codes for CASSTQGGDTQYF.

This rearrangement joins TRBV27 to TRBJ2-7; TRBD2 might be the D (5 bases). The V end was cut by 10 bases, the J end by 0 bases, with 16 bases between. CDR1 MNHEY and CDR2 SMNVEV come from the germline V gene (reference sequence). The CDR3 contains 14 residues. CDR3 DNA: TGTGCCACCAGACCAACGGGAACCTCCTACGAGCAGTACTTC. Amino acid sequence: CATRPTGTSYEQYF.

Only a few counts were recorded for this clone. The chain joins TRBV6-2 or TRBV6-3 to TRBJ1-1; a weak D match, TRBD1 (6 bases). There are 16 residues in the CDR3. V lost 6 bases and J lost 1, with 18 bases in between. Germline-derived CDR1 and CDR2 are MNHEY and SVGEGT. The CDR3 DNA reads TGTGCCAGCAGCTCGAAACAGGGAGGGAAGAACACTGAAGCTTTCTTT. It is translated as CASSSKQGGKNTEAFF.

V is TRBV5-1 and J is TRBJ2-3; 8 nucleotides align to TRBD1. Germline trimming cut 2 bases from V and 3 bases from J; bases unmatched to any gene: 5. Germline CDR1 reads SGHRS; CDR2 reads YFSETQ. The CDR3 has 15 amino acids. For the CDR3, the DNA is TGCGCCAGCAGCTTAACAGGGGGTAAAACAGATACGCAGTATTTT. It yields the protein CASSLTGGKTDTQYF.

This rearrangement joins TRBV19 to TRBJ2-2, with 9 bases fitting TRBD2. V shed 3 bases, J shed 6 bases, and the junction held 8 bases outside the gene matches. Germline assignment: CDR1 LNHDA and CDR2 SQIVND (reference sequence). The CDR3 covers 16 residues. CDR3 sequence (DNA): TGTGCCAGTAGTATTTCAGCGGGAGGACTAGCCGGGGAGCTGTTTTTT. This gives the protein CASSISAGGLAGELFF. Supplemented by reference TRBV19 and TRBJ2-2, the full variable domain reads DGGITQSPKYLFRKEGQNVTLSCEQNLNHDAMYWYRQDPGQGLRLIYYSQIVNDFQKGDIAEGYSVSREKKESFPLTVTSAQKNPTAFYLCASSISAGGLAGELFFGEGSRLTVL.

V is TRBV19 and J is TRBJ2-6; 11 nucleotides line up with TRBD1. CDR3 length equals 15 residues. CDR1 LNHDA and CDR2 SQIVND come from the germline V gene (reference sequence). V gave up 10 bases and J gave up 3 bases; unmatched junction bases: 5. The CDR3 bases are TGTGCCACCACGGACAGGGGGCGTGGGGCCAACGTCCTGACTTTC. It is translated as CATTDRGRGANVLTF.

The chain recombines TRBV30 with TRBJ2-3; no reliable D call. Germline CDR1 GTSNPN, CDR2 SVGIG (reference sequence). V lost 5 bases, J lost 2 bases, and 14 bases lay in between. The CDR3 totals 14 residues. CDR3 nucleotide sequence: TGTGCCTGGGAGGCTTATTCGGCCACAGATACGCAGTATTTT. Residues: CAWEAYSATDTQYF.

The chain uses TRBV19 and TRBJ1-2, with D perhaps matching TRBD1 (6 bases). Germline V CDR1 and CDR2: LNHDA, SQIVND (reference sequence). V was cut by 5 bases and J by 7 bases, with 14 bases left in between. There are 13 residues in the CDR3. This CDR3 reads CASSYGQIAGYTF. The CDR3 bases are TGTGCCAGTAGTTACGGACAGATAGCTGGCTACACCTTC. The variable domain in full, with the rest retrieved from reference TRBV19 and TRBJ1-2, is DGGITQSPKYLFRKEGQNVTLSCEQNLNHDAMYWYRQDPGQGLRLIYYSQIVNDFQKGDIAEGYSVSREKKESFPLTVTSAQKNPTAFYLCASSYGQIAGYTFGSGTRLTVV.